Following are 4 T cell receptor beta chains from one sample sequenced in a study of blood T cell repertoires in COVID-19. TCRdb's table, derived via immunoSEQ multiplex PCR, lists solely in-frame clones and lacks some. The sample yields 130,000 or so clones, more than 80% seen once. The sample consisted of peripheral blood. The source of these receptors is a human donor in a cohort sampled during active COVID-19.

The rearrangement joins TRBV5-1 to TRBJ2-2; D unclear. CDR1 is SGHRS, CDR2 YFSETQ, per germline. V lost 0 bases, J lost 6 bases, and 6 bases lay in between. The CDR3 covers 13 residues. The CDR3 coding sequence is TGCGCCAGCAGCTTGGCGAGAGCCGGGGAGCTGTTTTTT. As protein: CASSLARAGELFF. Full variable domain (rest looked up from reference TRBV5-1 and TRBJ2-2): KAGVTQTPRYLIKTRGQQVTLSCSPISGHRSVSWYQQTPGQGLQFLFEYFSETQRNKGNFPGRFSGRQFSNSRSEMNVSTLELGDSALYLCASSLARAGELFFGEGSRLTVL.

The V gene is TRBV7-9, the J gene TRBJ1-3; TRBD1 agrees at 7 bases. Trimming cost V 5 bases and J 4 bases; bases outside gene matches: 14. The CDR3 has 17 amino acids. From germline, CDR1 is SEHNR and CDR2 FQNEAQ (reference sequence). In DNA form, the CDR3 reads TGTGCCAGCAGCGCACAGAGACAGGGACCATGGGGAAACACCATATATTTT. Translating gives CASSAQRQGPWGNTIYF.

This clone was recorded once. V usage is TRBV19 and J usage is TRBJ1-2, with D maybe TRBD1 (6 bases). V was pared by 0 bases and J by 8 bases, with 16 bases between. This CDR3 is built from 15 residues. The germline V gene has CDR1 LNHDA and CDR2 SQIVND (reference sequence). CDR3 bases: TGTGCCAGTAGTATAGATCCACAGGGTGCGTGGGGCTACACCTTC. Its translation is CASSIDPQGAWGYTF.

The V call is TRBV7-2, the J call TRBJ1-1, with D tentatively TRBD1 (6 bases). Trimming removed 4 bases at V and 1 base at J, with 13 bases between. The CDR3 is 15 amino acids. Germline V gives CDR1 SGHTA, CDR2 FQGNSA. CDR3 region: CASSSQQGWNTEAFF. The DNA of the CDR3 is TGTGCCAGCAGCTCACAACAGGGATGGAACACTGAAGCTTTCTTT.